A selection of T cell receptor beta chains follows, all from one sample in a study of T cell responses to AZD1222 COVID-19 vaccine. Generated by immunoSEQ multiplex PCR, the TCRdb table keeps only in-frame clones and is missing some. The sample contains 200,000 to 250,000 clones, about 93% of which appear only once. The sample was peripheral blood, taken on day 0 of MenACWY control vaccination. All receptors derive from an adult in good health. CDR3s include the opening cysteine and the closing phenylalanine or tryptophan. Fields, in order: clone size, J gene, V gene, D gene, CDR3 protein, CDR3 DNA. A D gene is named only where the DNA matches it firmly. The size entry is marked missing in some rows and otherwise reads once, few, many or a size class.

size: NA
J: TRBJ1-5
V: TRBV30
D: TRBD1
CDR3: CAWSGTGGASQHF
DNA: TGTGCCTGGAGCGGGACAGGGGGTGCCTCCCAGCATTTT

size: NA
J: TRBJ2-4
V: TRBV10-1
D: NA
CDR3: CASPGGQGGDKNIQYF
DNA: TGCGCCAGCCCTGGGGGGCAGGGCGGGGACAAAAACATTCAGTACTTC

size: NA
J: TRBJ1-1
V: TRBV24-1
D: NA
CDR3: CATRSGPGGEAFF
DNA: TGTGCCACCAGATCGGGCCCCGGGGGTGAAGCTTTCTTT

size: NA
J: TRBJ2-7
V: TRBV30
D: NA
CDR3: CAWSALYEQYF
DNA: TGTGCCTGGAGCGCTCTCTACGAGCAGTACTTC

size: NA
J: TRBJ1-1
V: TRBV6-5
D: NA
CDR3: CASKMNTEAFF
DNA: TGTGCCAGCAAAATGAACACTGAAGCTTTCTTT

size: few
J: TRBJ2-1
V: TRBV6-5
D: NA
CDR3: CASSIGTLSYNEQFF
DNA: TGTGCCAGCAGTATCGGGACTCTCTCCTACAATGAGCAGTTCTTC

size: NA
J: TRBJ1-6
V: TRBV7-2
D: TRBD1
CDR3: CATRQGSRSPLHF
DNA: TGTGCCACTAGACAGGGGTCTAGGTCACCCCTCCACTTT

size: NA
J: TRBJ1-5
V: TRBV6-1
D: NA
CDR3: CASSEGQRNQPQHF
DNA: TGTGCCAGCAGTGAAGGACAGCGAAATCAGCCCCAGCATTTT

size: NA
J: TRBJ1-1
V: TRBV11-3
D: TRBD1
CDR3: CASSPTTGANTEAFF
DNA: TGTGCCAGCAGCCCAACGACAGGGGCGAACACTGAAGCTTTCTTT

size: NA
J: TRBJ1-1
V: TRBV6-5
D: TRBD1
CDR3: CASSPGQGTYTEAFF
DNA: TGTGCCAGCAGTCCGGGACAGGGGACGTACACTGAAGCTTTCTTT

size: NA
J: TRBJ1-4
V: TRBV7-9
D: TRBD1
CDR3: CASSLGRTGTEKLFF
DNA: TGTGCCAGCAGCTTAGGCCGGACAGGGACGGAAAAACTGTTTTTT

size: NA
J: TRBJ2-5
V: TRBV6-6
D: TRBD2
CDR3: CASSYQGGDETQYF
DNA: TGTGCCAGCAGTTACCAGGGAGGGGATGAGACCCAGTACTTC

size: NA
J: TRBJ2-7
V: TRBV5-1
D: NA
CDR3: CASSLMTGRPNEQYF
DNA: TGCGCCAGCAGCTTGATGACGGGGCGCCCCAACGAGCAGTACTTC

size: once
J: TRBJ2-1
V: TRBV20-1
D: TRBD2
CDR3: CSASVAGGLNEQFF
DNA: TGCAGTGCTAGTGTAGCGGGAGGTCTCAATGAGCAGTTCTTC

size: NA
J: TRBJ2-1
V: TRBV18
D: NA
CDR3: CASSPPGGSYNEQFF
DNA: TGTGCCAGCTCACCACCAGGGGGCTCCTACAATGAGCAGTTCTTC

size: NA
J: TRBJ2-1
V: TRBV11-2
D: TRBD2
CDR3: CASGPKAGGFSYNEQFF
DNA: TGTGCCAGCGGGCCGAAAGCGGGGGGTTTCTCCTACAATGAGCAGTTCTTC

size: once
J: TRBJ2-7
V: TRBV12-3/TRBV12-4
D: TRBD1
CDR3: CASQKGTVYEQYF
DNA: TGTGCCAGCCAAAAGGGGACAGTCTACGAGCAGTACTTC

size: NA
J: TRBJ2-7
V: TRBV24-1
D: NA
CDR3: CATGVANSYEQYF
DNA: TGTGCCACCGGGGTGGCGAACTCCTACGAGCAGTACTTC

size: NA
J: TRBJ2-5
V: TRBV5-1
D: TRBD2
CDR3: CASSLVGGGETQYF
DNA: TGCGCCAGCAGCTTGGTCGGGGGGGGCGAGACCCAGTACTTC

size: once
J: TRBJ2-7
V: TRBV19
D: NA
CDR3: CASSPPGLYEQYF
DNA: TGTGCCAGTAGTCCCCCCGGCCTCTACGAGCAGTACTTC

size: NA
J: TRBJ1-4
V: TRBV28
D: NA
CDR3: CASSLGPAHNEKLFF
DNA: TGTGCCAGCAGTTTAGGCCCGGCACATAATGAAAAACTGTTTTTT

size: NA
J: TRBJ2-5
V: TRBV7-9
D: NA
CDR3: CASSPIGGVGKTQYF
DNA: TGTGCCAGCAGCCCTATCGGAGGAGTAGGAAAGACCCAGTACTTC

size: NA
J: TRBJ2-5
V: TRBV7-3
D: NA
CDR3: CASSLLGDGTQYF
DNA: TGTGCCAGCAGCTTATTAGGGGATGGGACCCAGTACTTC

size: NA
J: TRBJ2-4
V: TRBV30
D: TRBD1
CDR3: CAWSAPGTGTNIQYF
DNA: TGTGCCTGGAGTGCTCCCGGGACAGGGACAAACATTCAGTACTTC

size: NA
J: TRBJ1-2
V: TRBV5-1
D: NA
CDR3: CASSLDEGRNYGYTF
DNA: TGCGCCAGCAGCTTGGATGAGGGCCGGAACTATGGCTACACCTTC

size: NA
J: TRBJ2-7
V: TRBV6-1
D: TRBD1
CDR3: CASSELTGALGEQYF
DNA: TGTGCCAGCAGTGAACTCACAGGGGCGCTGGGGGAGCAGTACTTC

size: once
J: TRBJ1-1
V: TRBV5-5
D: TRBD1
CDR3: CASRPGTGRTEAFF
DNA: TGTGCCAGCAGACCCGGGACAGGGCGAACTGAAGCTTTCTTT

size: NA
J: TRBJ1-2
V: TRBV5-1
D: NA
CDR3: CASSQTTNYGYTF
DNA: TGCGCCAGCAGCCAGACGACTAACTATGGCTACACCTTC